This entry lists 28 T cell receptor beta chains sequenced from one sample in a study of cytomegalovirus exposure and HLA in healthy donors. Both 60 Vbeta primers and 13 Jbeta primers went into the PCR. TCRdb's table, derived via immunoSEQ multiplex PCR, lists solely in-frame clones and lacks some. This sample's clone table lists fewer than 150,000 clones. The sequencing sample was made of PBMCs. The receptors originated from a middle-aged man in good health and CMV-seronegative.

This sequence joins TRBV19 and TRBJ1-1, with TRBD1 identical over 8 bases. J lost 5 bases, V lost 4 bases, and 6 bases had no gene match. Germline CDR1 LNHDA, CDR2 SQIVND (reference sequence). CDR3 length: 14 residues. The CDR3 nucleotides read TGTGCCAGTAGTAGTGGACAGGGAAATACTGAAGCTTTCTTT. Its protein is CASSSGQGNTEAFF.

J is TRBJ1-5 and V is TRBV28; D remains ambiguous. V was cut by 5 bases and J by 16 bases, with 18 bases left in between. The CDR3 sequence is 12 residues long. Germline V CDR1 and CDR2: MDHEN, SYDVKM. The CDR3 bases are TGTGCCAGCAGTACACCCACAGTGGCATCTCATTTT. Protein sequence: CASSTPTVASHF.

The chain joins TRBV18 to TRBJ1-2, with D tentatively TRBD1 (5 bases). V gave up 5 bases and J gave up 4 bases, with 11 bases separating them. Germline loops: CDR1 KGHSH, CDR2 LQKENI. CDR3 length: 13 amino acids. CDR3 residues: CASSTGGIYGYTF. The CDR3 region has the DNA TGTGCCAGCTCAACGGGGGGGATCTATGGCTACACCTTC.

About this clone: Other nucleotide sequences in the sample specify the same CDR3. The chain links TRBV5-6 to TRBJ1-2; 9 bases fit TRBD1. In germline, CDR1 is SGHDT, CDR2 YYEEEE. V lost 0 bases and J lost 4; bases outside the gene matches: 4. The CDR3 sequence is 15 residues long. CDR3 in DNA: TGTGCCAGCAGCTTGGATACAGGGGGCGGCTATGGCTACACCTTC. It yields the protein CASSLDTGGGYGYTF.

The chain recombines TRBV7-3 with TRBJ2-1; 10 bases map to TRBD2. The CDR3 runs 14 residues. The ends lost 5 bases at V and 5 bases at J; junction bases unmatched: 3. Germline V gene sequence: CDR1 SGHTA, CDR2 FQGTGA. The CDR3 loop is CASSLAGENNEQFF. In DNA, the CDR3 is TGTGCCAGCAGCCTAGCGGGGGAAAACAATGAGCAGTTCTTC.

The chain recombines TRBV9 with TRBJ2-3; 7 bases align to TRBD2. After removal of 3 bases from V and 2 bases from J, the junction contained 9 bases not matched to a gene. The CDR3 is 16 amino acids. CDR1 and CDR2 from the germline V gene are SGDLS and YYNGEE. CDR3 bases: TGTGCCAGCAGCGCACGACCCGGGACTATCACAGATACGCAGTATTTT. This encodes CASSARPGTITDTQYF.

The CDR3 bases are TGTGCCAGCAGCGTCCGGGACAGCAACACTGAAGCTTTCTTT. Protein: CASSVRDSNTEAFF. The chain recombines TRBV9 with TRBJ1-1; 7 positions agree with TRBD1. V shed 2 bases, J shed 2 bases, and the junction held 3 bases outside the gene matches. This CDR3 is built from 14 residues. Germline V lookup: CDR1 SGDLS, CDR2 YYNGEE.

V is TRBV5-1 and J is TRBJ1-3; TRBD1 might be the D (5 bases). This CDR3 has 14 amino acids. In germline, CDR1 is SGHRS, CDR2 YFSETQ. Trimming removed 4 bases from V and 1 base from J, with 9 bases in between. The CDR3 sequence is CASSAGGSGNTIYF. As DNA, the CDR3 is TGCGCCAGCAGCGCCGGGGGTTCTGGAAACACCATATATTTT.

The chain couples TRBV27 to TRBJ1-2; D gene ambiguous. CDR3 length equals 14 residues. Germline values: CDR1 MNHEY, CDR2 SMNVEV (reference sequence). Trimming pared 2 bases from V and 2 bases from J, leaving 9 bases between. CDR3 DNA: TGTGCCAGCAGTTTAGGTCCGACAAACTATGGCTACACCTTC. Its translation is CASSLGPTNYGYTF.

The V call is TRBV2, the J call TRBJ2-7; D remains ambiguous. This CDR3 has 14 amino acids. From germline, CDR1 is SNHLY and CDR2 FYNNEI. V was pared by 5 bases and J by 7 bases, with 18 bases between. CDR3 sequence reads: CASSQTQLLAEQYF. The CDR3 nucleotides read TGTGCCAGCAGTCAAACACAGTTACTGGCTGAGCAGTACTTC.

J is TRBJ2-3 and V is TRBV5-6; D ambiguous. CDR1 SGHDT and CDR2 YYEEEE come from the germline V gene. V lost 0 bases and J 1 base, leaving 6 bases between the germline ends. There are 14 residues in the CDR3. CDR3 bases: TGTGCCAGCAGCTTGGACCAGGGCACAGATACGCAGTATTTT. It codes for CASSLDQGTDTQYF. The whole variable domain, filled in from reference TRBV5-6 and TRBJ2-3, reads DAGVTQSPTHLIKTRGQQVTLRCSPKSGHDTVSWYQQALGQGPQFIFQYYEEEERQRGNFPDRFSGHQFPNYSSELNVNALLLGDSALYLCASSLDQGTDTQYFGPGTRLTVL.

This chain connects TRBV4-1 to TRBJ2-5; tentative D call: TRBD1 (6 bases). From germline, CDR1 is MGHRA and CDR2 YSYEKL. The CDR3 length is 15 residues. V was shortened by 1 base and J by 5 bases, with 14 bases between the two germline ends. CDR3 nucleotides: TGCGCCAGCAGCCAAGCTCTGGGGGCCGGGGAGACCCAGTACTTC. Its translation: CASSQALGAGETQYF.

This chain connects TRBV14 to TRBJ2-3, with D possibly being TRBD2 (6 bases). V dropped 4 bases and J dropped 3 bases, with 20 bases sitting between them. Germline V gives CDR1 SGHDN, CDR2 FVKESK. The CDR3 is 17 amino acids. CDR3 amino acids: CASSRVGTLQTTDTQYF. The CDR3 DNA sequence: TGTGCCAGCAGCCGAGTCGGGACTCTACAAACAACAGATACGCAGTATTTT.

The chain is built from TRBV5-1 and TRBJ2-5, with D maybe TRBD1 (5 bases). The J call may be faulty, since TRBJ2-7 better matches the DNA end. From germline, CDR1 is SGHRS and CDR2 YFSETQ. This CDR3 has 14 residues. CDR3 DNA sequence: TGCGCCAGCAGCTTGGGAACAGGAGCCTACGAGCAGTACTTC. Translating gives CASSLGTGAYEQYF.

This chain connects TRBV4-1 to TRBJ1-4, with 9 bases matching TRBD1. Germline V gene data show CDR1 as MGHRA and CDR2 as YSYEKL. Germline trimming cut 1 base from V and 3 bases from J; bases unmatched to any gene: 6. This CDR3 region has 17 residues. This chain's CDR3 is CASSQGDRVVANEKLFF. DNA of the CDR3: TGCGCCAGCAGCCAAGGGGACAGGGTAGTTGCTAATGAAAAACTGTTTTTT.

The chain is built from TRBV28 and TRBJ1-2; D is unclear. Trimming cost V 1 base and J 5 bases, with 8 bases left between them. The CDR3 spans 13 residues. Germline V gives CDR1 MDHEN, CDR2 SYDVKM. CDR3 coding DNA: TGTGCCAGCAGTTTATCGTCCCCGTATGGCTACACCTTC. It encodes CASSLSSPYGYTF.

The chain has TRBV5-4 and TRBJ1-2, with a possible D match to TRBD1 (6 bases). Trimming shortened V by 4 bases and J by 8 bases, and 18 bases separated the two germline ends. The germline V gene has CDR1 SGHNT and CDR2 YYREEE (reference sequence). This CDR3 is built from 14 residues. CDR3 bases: TGTGCCAGCAGCGAGGACAGACTCCCTATGGGCTACACCTTC. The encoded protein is CASSEDRLPMGYTF.

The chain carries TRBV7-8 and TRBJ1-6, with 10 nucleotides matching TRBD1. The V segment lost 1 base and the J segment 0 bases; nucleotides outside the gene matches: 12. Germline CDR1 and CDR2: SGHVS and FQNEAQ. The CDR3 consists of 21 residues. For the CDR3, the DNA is TGTGCCAGCAGCTTAGGGGGACAGGGGATACTACTTAGCTCCTATAATTCACCCCTCCACTTT. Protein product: CASSLGGQGILLSSYNSPLHF. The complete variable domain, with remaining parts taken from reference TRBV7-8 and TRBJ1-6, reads GAGVSQSPRYKVAKRGQDVALRCDPISGHVSLFWYQQALGQGPEFLTYFQNEAQLDKSGLPSDRFFAERPEGSVSTLKIQRTQQEDSAVYLCASSLGGQGILLSSYNSPLHFGNGTRLTVT.

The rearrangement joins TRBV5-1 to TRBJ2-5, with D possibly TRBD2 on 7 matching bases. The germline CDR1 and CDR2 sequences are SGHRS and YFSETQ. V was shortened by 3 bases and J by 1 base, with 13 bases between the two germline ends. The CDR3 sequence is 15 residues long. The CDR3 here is CASSWGGRAQETQYF. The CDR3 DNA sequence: TGCGCCAGCAGCTGGGGGGGCAGGGCCCAAGAGACCCAGTACTTC.

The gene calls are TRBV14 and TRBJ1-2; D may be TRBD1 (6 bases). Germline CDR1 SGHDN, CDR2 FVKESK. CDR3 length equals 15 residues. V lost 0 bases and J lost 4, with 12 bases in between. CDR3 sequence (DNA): TGTGCCAGCAGCCAAGATCCGGACAGAAGCTATGGCTACACCTTC. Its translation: CASSQDPDRSYGYTF.

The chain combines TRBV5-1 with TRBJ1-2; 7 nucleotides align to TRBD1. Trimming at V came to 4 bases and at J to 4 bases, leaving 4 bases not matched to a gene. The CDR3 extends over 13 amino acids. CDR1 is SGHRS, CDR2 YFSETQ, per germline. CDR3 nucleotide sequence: TGCGCCAGCAGCGTGGACAGGCTCTATGGCTACACCTTC. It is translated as CASSVDRLYGYTF.

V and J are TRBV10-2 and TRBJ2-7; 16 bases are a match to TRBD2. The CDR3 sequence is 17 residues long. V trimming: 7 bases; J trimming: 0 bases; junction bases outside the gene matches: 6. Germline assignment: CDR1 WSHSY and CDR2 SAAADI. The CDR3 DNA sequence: TGCGCCAGCAAAGGGACTAGCGGGGGGGATCGCTCCTACGAGCAGTACTTC. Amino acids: CASKGTSGGDRSYEQYF.

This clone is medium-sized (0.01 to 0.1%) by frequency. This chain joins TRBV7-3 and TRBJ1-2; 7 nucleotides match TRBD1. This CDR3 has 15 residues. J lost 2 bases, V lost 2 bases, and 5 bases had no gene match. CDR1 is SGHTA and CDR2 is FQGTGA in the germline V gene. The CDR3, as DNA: TGTGCCAGCAGCTTAGGTGTGGGACAGAACTATGGCTACACCTTC. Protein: CASSLGVGQNYGYTF.

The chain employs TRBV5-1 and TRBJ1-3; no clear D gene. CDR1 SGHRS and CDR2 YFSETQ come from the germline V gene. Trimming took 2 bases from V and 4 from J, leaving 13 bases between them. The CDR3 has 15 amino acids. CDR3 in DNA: TGCGCCAGCAGCTTAGACCCTGGAGCCGGAAACACCATATATTTT. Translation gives CASSLDPGAGNTIYF.

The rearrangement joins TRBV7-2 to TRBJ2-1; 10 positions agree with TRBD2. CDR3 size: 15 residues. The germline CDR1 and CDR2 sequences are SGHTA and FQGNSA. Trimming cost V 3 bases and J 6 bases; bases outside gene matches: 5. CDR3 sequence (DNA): TGTGCCAGCAGCTTTTCTAGCGGGGGTCCCAATGAGCAGTTCTTC. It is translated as CASSFSSGGPNEQFF.

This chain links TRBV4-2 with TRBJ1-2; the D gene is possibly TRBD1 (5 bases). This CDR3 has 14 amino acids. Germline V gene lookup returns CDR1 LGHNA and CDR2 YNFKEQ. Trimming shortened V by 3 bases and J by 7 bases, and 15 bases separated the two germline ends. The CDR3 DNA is TGTGCCAGCAGCCAGAGGCAGGGTGTGGGTGGCTACACCTTC. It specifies CASSQRQGVGGYTF.

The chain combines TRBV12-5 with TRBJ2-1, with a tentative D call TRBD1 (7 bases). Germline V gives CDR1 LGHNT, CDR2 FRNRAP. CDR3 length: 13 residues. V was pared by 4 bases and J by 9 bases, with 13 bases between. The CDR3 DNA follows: TGTGCTAGTGGTTCCCAGGGGGGTGGTGAGCAGTTCTTC. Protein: CASGSQGGGEQFF. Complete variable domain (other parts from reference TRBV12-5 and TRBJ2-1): DARVTQTPRHKVTEMGQEVTMRCQPILGHNTVFWYRQTMMQGLELLAYFRNRAPLDDSGMPKDRFSAEMPDATLATLKIQPSEPRDSAVYFCASGSQGGGEQFFGPGTRLTVL.

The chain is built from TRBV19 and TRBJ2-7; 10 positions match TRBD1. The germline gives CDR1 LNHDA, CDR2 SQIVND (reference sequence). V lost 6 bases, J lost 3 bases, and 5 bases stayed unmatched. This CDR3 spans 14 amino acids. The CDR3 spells CASSRTGGVYEQYF. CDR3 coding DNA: TGTGCCAGTAGCCGGACAGGGGGGGTCTACGAGCAGTACTTC.